This passage covers 18 T cell receptor beta chains from one sample sequenced in a study of T cell responses to AZD1222 COVID-19 vaccine (dated by TCRdb to the early 2020s). To prepare the library, the immunoSEQ multiplex PCR assay was applied. In TCRdb, the immuneACCESS table is reduced to in-frame sequences with V and J assigned. These tables do not hold every clone; where another copy was compared, an unresolved V gene accounts for under half, and the others remain unexplained. In this sample the table shows approximately 180,000 clones, roughly 91% of which occur a single time. The ten largest clones add up to approximately 26% of the sample. The time point label on this specimen signifies: about 28 days (+/-7) after the second vaccine dose. The sample in question was peripheral blood, obtained 28 days after the second AZD1222 dose. The source is an adult who received the AZD1222 COVID-19 vaccine.

The chain employs TRBV27 and TRBJ2-7; 8 bases are shared with TRBD1. Germline loops: CDR1 MNHEY, CDR2 SMNVEV (reference sequence). The length of the CDR3 is 16 residues. With V trimmed by 3 bases and J by 2 bases, 9 bases remained unmatched. CDR3 loop: CASSFIWPQGAYEQYF. The CDR3 DNA follows: TGTGCCAGCAGTTTTATTTGGCCACAGGGGGCCTACGAGCAGTACTTC.

The J gene is TRBJ2-7, the V gene TRBV24-1, with 7 bases fitting TRBD1. This CDR3 is 14 amino acids long. CDR1 and CDR2 (germline): KGHDR, SFDVKD. V was pared by 4 bases and J by 6 bases, with 8 bases of the junction left unmatched. Here the CDR3 reads CATSEGGPDGEQYF. The DNA for the CDR3 is TGTGCCACCAGTGAAGGGGGCCCCGATGGCGAGCAGTACTTC.

This clone was observed once. The sample carries other DNA sequences with the same CDR3. The chain combines TRBV18 with TRBJ2-7; D is unclear. V dropped 6 bases and J dropped 4 bases, with 13 bases sitting between them. The germline V gene encodes CDR1 KGHSH and CDR2 LQKENI. The CDR3 runs to 13 residues. The CDR3 loop is CASSPAGDYEQYF. The CDR3 region has the DNA TGTGCCAGCTCCCCGGCAGGCGATTACGAGCAGTACTTC.

The chain uses TRBV14 and TRBJ2-7; tentative D call: TRBD1 (6 bases). The V end lost 6 bases, the J end lost 6 bases, and 15 bases lay between the germline ends. Germline loops: CDR1 SGHDN, CDR2 FVKESK. The CDR3 extends over 13 amino acids. CDR3 bases: TGTGCCAGCAGTCAACAGACAGGCCTCGAGCAGTACTTC. Its translation is CASSQQTGLEQYF.

J is TRBJ1-2 and V is TRBV7-9, with D possibly being TRBD1 (6 bases). V was trimmed by 6 bases and J by 4 bases, leaving 21 bases between them. Germline assignment: CDR1 SEHNR and CDR2 FQNEAQ (reference sequence). This CDR3 spans 16 amino acids. The CDR3 loop reads CASSPKGQGSRYGYTF. In nucleotides, the CDR3 is TGTGCCAGCAGTCCAAAAGGGCAGGGGAGTCGCTATGGCTACACCTTC. The whole variable domain, filled in from reference TRBV7-9 and TRBJ1-2, reads DTGVSQNPRHKITKRGQNVTFRCDPISEHNRLYWYRQTLGQGPEFLTYFQNEAQLEKSRLLSDRFSAERPKGSFSTLEIQRTEQGDSAMYLCASSPKGQGSRYGYTFGSGTRLTVV.

The gene calls are TRBV5-1 and TRBJ2-5; possibly TRBD1 or TRBD2 for D (5 bases each). Trimming stripped 4 bases from V and 0 bases from J, with 19 bases between. The CDR3 extends over 17 amino acids. Germline V lookup: CDR1 SGHRS, CDR2 YFSETQ. For the CDR3, the DNA is TGCGCCAGCAGCCGGACCCAAGGCGAGGGGTACCAAGAGACCCAGTACTTC. Amino acids: CASSRTQGEGYQETQYF.

The chain combines TRBV5-1 with TRBJ2-1; D is unresolved. V lost 1 base and J 2 bases, leaving 10 bases between the germline ends. Germline V gives CDR1 SGHRS, CDR2 YFSETQ. CDR3 length: 15 residues. The CDR3 region has the DNA TGCGCCAGCAGCTTGTCTGATTTTACCTACAATGAGCAGTTCTTC. This encodes CASSLSDFTYNEQFF.

The V gene is TRBV20-1, the J gene TRBJ1-2, with D unclear. The CDR3 extends over 10 amino acids. Trimming removed 4 bases from V and 5 bases from J, with 5 bases in between. Germline CDR1 reads DFQATT; CDR2 reads SNEGSKA (reference sequence). This CDR3 reads CSATAYGYTF. CDR3 in DNA: TGCAGTGCTACTGCTTATGGCTACACCTTC.

The V gene is TRBV9, the J gene TRBJ1-5; 8 bases map to TRBD1. CDR1 is SGDLS, CDR2 YYNGEE, per germline. The CDR3 has 15 residues. Unmatched junction bases numbered 7, after V lost 3 bases and J lost 5 bases. The CDR3: CASSGGQGGYQPQHF. In nucleotides, the CDR3 is TGTGCCAGCAGCGGCGGACAGGGAGGTTATCAGCCCCAGCATTTT.

V and J are TRBV28 and TRBJ2-4; 7 bases match TRBD1. This CDR3 region has 17 residues. V was clipped by 6 bases and J by 3 bases; unmatched bases: 14. Germline lookup yields CDR1 MDHEN and CDR2 SYDVKM. The CDR3 DNA reads TGTGCCAGCAGCCCGCCTCGACAGGGCGGAGTCAAAAACATTCAGTACTTC. Its translation: CASSPPRQGGVKNIQYF.

The chain links TRBV4-1 to TRBJ1-1; the match to TRBD1 covers 8 bases. There are 18 residues in the CDR3. Germline CDR1 MGHRA, CDR2 YSYEKL. V trimming: 0 bases; J trimming: 11 bases; junction bases outside the gene matches: 20. The CDR3 region has the DNA TGCGCCAGCAGCCAAGACCAGGGGGCTGCGGGGGTTGACAGTTGGGCTTTCTTT. This translates into CASSQDQGAAGVDSWAFF.

The V and J genes are TRBV6-5 and TRBJ1-4; a possible D gene is TRBD1 (5 bases). V was pared by 10 bases and J by 7 bases, with 19 bases between. The CDR3 consists of 14 residues. Germline V gives CDR1 MNHEY, CDR2 SVGAGI. As DNA, the CDR3 is TGTGCCACTCAGGACAATGGACCGGGTGAAAAACTGTTTTTT. This sequence encodes CATQDNGPGEKLFF.

This chain connects TRBV7-9 to TRBJ2-2; no clear D gene. Between the trimmed V and J ends, which lost 2 bases and 1 base, there was a span of 8 bases. The CDR3 has 15 residues. Germline lookup yields CDR1 SEHNR and CDR2 FQNEAQ (reference sequence). CDR3 nucleotides: TGTGCCAGCAGCTTATCACAGATGAACACCGGGGAGCTGTTTTTT. Its translation: CASSLSQMNTGELFF.

The DNA of the CDR3 is TGTGCCAGCTCACCAAGGGCGGATTCCTACGAGCAGTACTTC. Amino acids: CASSPRADSYEQYF. V and J are TRBV18 and TRBJ2-7; D is uncertain. Trimming removed 2 bases from V and 1 base from J, with 9 bases in between. The germline CDR1 and CDR2 sequences are KGHSH and LQKENI. The CDR3 has 14 amino acids.

In its sample, this clone was seen once. This chain links TRBV7-2 with TRBJ2-3; D is perhaps TRBD2 (7 bases). The CDR3 totals 12 residues. V lost 10 bases to trimming and J lost 6 bases, with 14 bases between them. Per germline, CDR1 SGHTA and CDR2 FQGNSA. The CDR3 DNA sequence: TGTGCCATCGCGGGGGACACCGATACGCAGTATTTT. Its protein is CAIAGDTDTQYF. Together with reference TRBV7-2 and TRBJ2-3, the CDR3 gives the full variable domain: GAGVSQSPSNKVTEKGKDVELRCDPISGHTALYWYRQSLGQGLEFLIYFQGNSAPDKSGLPSDRFSAERTGGSVSTLTIQRTQQEDSAVYLCAIAGDTDTQYFGPGTRLTVL.

The chain uses TRBV7-2 and TRBJ2-2; TRBD2 might be the D (6 bases). Trimming shortened V by 2 bases and J by 4 bases, and 20 bases separated the two germline ends. This CDR3 is built from 18 residues. Germline CDR1 reads SGHTA; CDR2 reads FQGNSA. For the CDR3, the DNA is TGTGCCAGCAGCTTACGCCCCTCCTCGGGCGGGATCACCGGGGAGCTGTTTTTT. It yields the protein CASSLRPSSGGITGELFF.

This chain connects TRBV4-3 to TRBJ1-2, with D possibly TRBD1 on 6 matching bases. V lost 3 bases to trimming and J lost 4 bases, with 12 bases between them. This CDR3 spans 14 amino acids. CDR1 is LGHNA and CDR2 is YSLEER in the germline V gene. The CDR3 spells CASSQTQGRYGYTF. Here the CDR3 DNA reads TGCGCCAGCAGCCAGACACAGGGTCGCTATGGCTACACCTTC.

The chain has TRBV6-5 and TRBJ2-1; 10 bases map to TRBD2. Germline V gives CDR1 MNHEY, CDR2 SVGAGI. The length of the CDR3 is 16 residues. V dropped 4 bases and J dropped 4; count of bases not matched to a gene: 7. The CDR3 protein is CASSFLGTSVYNEQFF. In DNA, the CDR3 is TGTGCCAGCAGTTTCCTTGGGACTAGCGTTTACAATGAGCAGTTCTTC.